These 22 T cell receptor beta chains were sequenced from one sample in a study of T cell responses to AZD1222 COVID-19 vaccine. Profiled with immunoSEQ multiplex PCR; TCRdb holds only in-frame clones, not every one. The sample yields about 68,000 clones, 65% to 80% seen once. The input for sequencing was peripheral blood, taken on day 0 of AZD1222 vaccination. All receptors come from an adult in good health.

The chain combines TRBV4-1 with TRBJ2-6; possible D gene TRBD1, 6 bases. The V gene lost 5 bases and the J gene lost 0 bases, with 14 bases spanning the gap. Germline CDR1 and CDR2: MGHRA and YSYEKL. The CDR3 loop spans 17 amino acids. The CDR3 DNA sequence: TGCGCCAGCAGCTCACAGGGTTTACTCTCTGGGGCCAACGTCCTGACTTTC. It encodes CASSSQGLLSGANVLTF.

A single count supports this clone. The V and J genes are TRBV7-2 and TRBJ2-3; 12 bases are a match to TRBD2. V gave up 5 bases and J gave up 4 bases; unmatched junction bases: 4. CDR1 is SGHTA and CDR2 is FQGNSA in the germline V gene. This CDR3 has 15 residues. CDR3 protein: CASSQTSGGSDTQYF. The DNA of the CDR3 is TGTGCCAGCAGCCAGACTAGCGGGGGCTCAGATACGCAGTATTTT. Using reference TRBV7-2 and TRBJ2-3 for the parts outside the CDR3, the full variable domain is GAGVSQSPSNKVTEKGKDVELRCDPISGHTALYWYRQSLGQGLEFLIYFQGNSAPDKSGLPSDRFSAERTGGSVSTLTIQRTQQEDSAVYLCASSQTSGGSDTQYFGPGTRLTVL.

J is TRBJ1-4 and V is TRBV15; 10 nucleotides line up with TRBD1. The V gene's germline CDR1 is LNHNV and CDR2 YYDKDF (reference sequence). CDR3 size: 15 residues. V lost 4 bases, J lost 6 bases, and 5 bases stayed unmatched. CDR3 DNA: TGTGCCACCAGCACCCCCGGGACAGGGGATGAAAAACTGTTTTTT. Translation: CATSTPGTGDEKLFF. The complete variable domain, with remaining parts taken from reference TRBV15 and TRBJ1-4, reads DAMVIQNPRYQVTQFGKPVTLSCSQTLNHNVMYWYQQKSSQAPKLLFHYYDKDFNNEADTPDNFQSRRPNTSFCFLDIRSPGLGDTAMYLCATSTPGTGDEKLFFGSGTQLSVL.

The chain uses TRBV7-2 and TRBJ2-7; 9 nucleotides align to TRBD2. Trimming removed 6 bases from V and 7 bases from J; junction bases left unmatched: 19. Germline V CDR1 and CDR2: SGHTA, FQGNSA. CDR3 length equals 17 residues. The CDR3 reads CASSPYPGTSPPWEQYF. CDR3 DNA sequence: TGTGCCAGCAGTCCGTACCCGGGGACTAGCCCACCCTGGGAGCAGTACTTC.

This clone was seen only a few times. The chain joins TRBV7-6 to TRBJ1-1; unclear D gene. CDR1 and CDR2 from the germline V gene are SGHVS and FNYEAQ. This CDR3 is 15 amino acids long. Trimming pared 1 base from V and 4 bases from J, leaving 13 bases between. CDR3 bases: TGTGCCAGCAGCTTAGGGAGACTAGGACCCACTGAAGCTTTCTTT. Translating gives CASSLGRLGPTEAFF.

The rearrangement uses TRBV5-4 and TRBJ2-5, with 9 bases identical to TRBD1. CDR3 length: 14 residues. Per germline, CDR1 SGHNT and CDR2 YYREEE (reference sequence). Trimming at V came to 3 bases and at J to 5 bases, leaving 5 bases not matched to a gene. In DNA, the CDR3 is TGTGCCAGCAGCTGGGGGACAGGGTTTGAGACCCAGTACTTC. Translated: CASSWGTGFETQYF.

The chain combines TRBV19 with TRBJ1-4, with D uncertain. The CDR3 has 13 amino acids. Trimming shortened V by 5 bases and J by 7 bases, and 11 bases separated the two germline ends. Germline CDR1 reads LNHDA; CDR2 reads SQIVND (reference sequence). The CDR3, as DNA: TGTGCCAGTAGTCGGACTGGGAGTGAAAAACTGTTTTTT. Protein: CASSRTGSEKLFF. Complete variable domain (other parts from reference TRBV19 and TRBJ1-4): DGGITQSPKYLFRKEGQNVTLSCEQNLNHDAMYWYRQDPGQGLRLIYYSQIVNDFQKGDIAEGYSVSREKKESFPLTVTSAQKNPTAFYLCASSRTGSEKLFFGSGTQLSVL.

V and J are TRBV27 and TRBJ2-7; D is possibly TRBD1 (5 bases). Trimming took off 1 base at V and 4 bases at J, with 14 bases between the two ends. This CDR3 is 15 amino acids long. Per the germline V gene, CDR1 is MNHEY and CDR2 is SMNVEV (reference sequence). The DNA for the CDR3 is TGTGCCAGCAGTTTATTTGCCAGGGTGGATTACGAGCAGTACTTC. Its translation: CASSLFARVDYEQYF.

The chain links TRBV29-1 to TRBJ2-3; D not resolved. The CDR3 contains 11 residues. Trimming took 3 bases from V and 8 from J, leaving 9 bases between them. CDR1 is SQVTM, CDR2 ANQGSEA, per germline. The CDR3 DNA reads as TGCAGCGTTGAGTGGGGAAGTACGCAGTATTTT. Translated: CSVEWGSTQYF.

Written as DNA, the CDR3 is TGTGCCAGCAGCCCCGTTAAGGGGACCTCCTACGAGCAGTACTTC. Translating gives CASSPVKGTSYEQYF. The V and J genes are TRBV7-9 and TRBJ2-7; D tentatively reads TRBD1 or TRBD2 (5 bases each). V was trimmed by 5 bases and J by 0 bases, leaving 14 bases between them. The CDR3 consists of 15 residues. Per the germline V gene, CDR1 is SEHNR and CDR2 is FQNEAQ (reference sequence).

This chain joins TRBV5-4 and TRBJ1-2; D not certain. This CDR3 spans 14 amino acids. V gave up 4 bases and J gave up 7 bases, with 17 bases separating them. CDR1 is SGHNT, CDR2 YYREEE, per germline (reference sequence). CDR3 sequence: CASSLHGSWGGYTF. In DNA form, the CDR3 reads TGTGCCAGCAGCCTGCACGGGAGCTGGGGTGGCTACACCTTC.

V usage is TRBV7-9 and J usage is TRBJ2-1, with 7 bases matching TRBD2. CDR1 is SEHNR, CDR2 FQNEAQ, per germline (reference sequence). The CDR3 extends over 17 amino acids. Losses at the gene ends were 3 bases for V and 4 bases for J; bases not matched to a gene: 12. DNA for the CDR3: TGTGCCAGCAGCTTGATTAAGTCAGCGGGGCCTTACAATGAGCAGTTCTTC. It translates to CASSLIKSAGPYNEQFF.

The genes are TRBV6-1 and TRBJ2-1; a weak D match, TRBD2 (6 bases). The CDR3 is 17 amino acids. Trimming took 0 bases from V and 8 from J, leaving 20 bases between them. Per germline, CDR1 MNHNS and CDR2 SASEGT. The CDR3 DNA reads as TGTGCCAGCAGTGAAGCGCTTGTCGGGGTTGGCGGGGATGAGCAGTTCTTC. The encoded protein is CASSEALVGVGGDEQFF.

This chain links TRBV27 with TRBJ2-3; 8 bases align to TRBD2. The CDR3 covers 13 residues. With 7 bases clipped from V and 2 bases from J, the junction kept 2 bases outside the gene matches. The germline V gene encodes CDR1 MNHEY and CDR2 SMNVEV (reference sequence). The DNA of the CDR3 is TGTGCCAGCAAAGCGGGGGTCACAGATACGCAGTATTTT. The encoded protein is CASKAGVTDTQYF.

This chain links TRBV5-1 with TRBJ1-6; D unclear. Germline lookup yields CDR1 SGHRS and CDR2 YFSETQ. CDR3 length: 14 amino acids. V gave up 0 bases and J gave up 7 bases, with 8 bases separating them. The CDR3 is CASSLAGKNSPLHF. CDR3 nucleotides: TGCGCCAGCAGCTTGGCCGGGAAGAATTCACCCCTCCACTTT.

V is TRBV6-5 and J is TRBJ2-7; 11 bases line up with TRBD1. CDR1 and CDR2 (germline): MNHEY, SVGAGI. V shed 0 bases and J 5 bases; nucleotides not matched to a gene: 3. CDR3 length: 15 amino acids. CDR3 region: CASSYSGTGGDEQYF. CDR3 nucleotide sequence: TGTGCCAGCAGTTACTCGGGGACAGGGGGAGACGAGCAGTACTTC.

V is TRBV9 and J is TRBJ2-5; TRBD2 aligns across 9 bases. The CDR3 is 16 residues long. Germline assignment: CDR1 SGDLS and CDR2 YYNGEE. J was trimmed by 2 bases and V by 0 bases; bases with no gene match: 5. The CDR3 DNA sequence: TGTGCCAGCAGCGTAGAGGCGGGGGGGAAGCAAGAGACCCAGTACTTC. Translation: CASSVEAGGKQETQYF. Looking up the rest from reference TRBV9 and TRBJ2-5 gives the full variable domain: DSGVTQTPKHLITATGQRVTLRCSPRSGDLSVYWYQQSLDQGLQFLIQYYNGEERAKGNILERFSAQQFPDLHSELNLSSLELGDSALYFCASSVEAGGKQETQYFGPGTRLLVL.

This clone was picked up a small number of times. The genes are TRBV14 and TRBJ2-7; 9 nucleotides line up with TRBD1. V lost 4 bases and J lost 4; bases outside the gene matches: 14. This CDR3 comprises 17 residues. In germline, CDR1 is SGHDN, CDR2 FVKESK. CDR3 DNA sequence: TGTGCCAGCAGCCCCTTTTACTATAGGACAGGGGTTTACGAGCAGTACTTC. It codes for CASSPFYYRTGVYEQYF.

V and J are TRBV11-2 and TRBJ2-5; D is ambiguous. Germline CDR1 SGHAT, CDR2 FQNNGV. Trimming cost V 3 bases and J 1 base, with 15 bases left between them. CDR3 length: 16 amino acids. The CDR3 coding sequence is TGTGCCAGCAGCTTTAACGGACCCCAAGCCCAAGAGACCCAGTACTTC. Translating gives CASSFNGPQAQETQYF. Together with reference TRBV11-2 and TRBJ2-5, the CDR3 gives the full variable domain: EAGVAQSPRYKIIEKRQSVAFWCNPISGHATLYWYQQILGQGPKLLIQFQNNGVVDDSQLPKDRFSAERLKGVDSTLKIQPAKLEDSAVYLCASSFNGPQAQETQYFGPGTRLLVL.

The V gene is TRBV7-9, the J gene TRBJ2-7; tentatively, D is TRBD1 (5 bases). The CDR3 totals 16 residues. Looked up from germline, CDR1 is SEHNR and CDR2 is FQNEAQ (reference sequence). Trimming shortened V by 3 bases and J by 5 bases, and 20 bases separated the two germline ends. The CDR3 region is CASSFGPQGPEDEQYF. As DNA, the CDR3 is TGTGCCAGCAGCTTTGGCCCCCAGGGCCCTGAGGACGAGCAGTACTTC.

Concerning this clone itself: Relative to the germline gene, one junction end is altered; a read error may explain this. The chain uses TRBV5-4 and TRBJ2-5; 9 bases are a match to TRBD1. The CDR3 extends over 15 amino acids. Germline V gene data show CDR1 as SGHNT and CDR2 as YYREEE (reference sequence). The CDR3 loop reads CASTLGDRAQETQYF. CDR3 in DNA: TGTGCCAGCACCTTGGGGGACAGGGCCCAAGAGACCCAGTACTTC.

The gene calls are TRBV19 and TRBJ2-1, with 12 bases aligning to TRBD1. V lost 6 bases to trimming and J lost 6 bases; unmatched junction nucleotides: 3. This CDR3 is 14 amino acids long. Germline V CDR1 and CDR2: LNHDA, SQIVND (reference sequence). The CDR3 DNA sequence: TGTGCCAGTAGCGGGACAGGGGGCCCCAATGAGCAGTTCTTC. Translation gives CASSGTGGPNEQFF.